Presented here are 27 T cell receptor beta chains from one specimen sequenced in a study of T cells in Graves' hyperthyroidism and ophthalmopathy. The TCR beta CDR3 regions underwent amplification using RNA transcripts as the source. Using the HTBI primer set, a first-round RT-PCR was run on the TCR CDR3. TCRdb itself ran the multiplex PCR reads through MiXCR, one entry per CDR3 protein. The table has nearly 750,000 distinct CDR3 sequences, 35% seen once; the top ten hold roughly 30%. Material: blood. The receptor source for this set is a woman in her forties with Graves' hyperthyroidism.

The sample holds many counts of this clonotype. The CDR3 loop reads CASMRINTGELFF. In DNA form, the CDR3 reads TGTGCCAGCATGAGAATAAACACCGGGGAGCTGTTTTTT. The chain couples TRBV2 to TRBJ2-2; D is ambiguous. Germline V lookup: CDR1 SNHLY, CDR2 FYNNEI. Trimming took off 7 bases at V and 2 bases at J, with 8 bases between the two ends. This CDR3 comprises 13 residues.

The DNA of the CDR3 is TGTGCCAGCAGCCTGTCTCAGAACCACCCCTACTATGGCTACACCTTC. This encodes CASSLSQNHPYYGYTF. V is TRBV6-5 and J is TRBJ1-2; D not resolved. CDR3 length equals 16 residues. Germline V CDR1 and CDR2: MNHEY, SVGAGI. V was clipped by 6 bases and J by 3 bases, with 20 bases between them.

The chain carries TRBV10-3 and TRBJ1-5, with a possible D match to TRBD1 (5 bases). V lost 10 bases to trimming and J lost 1 base, with 20 bases between them. Germline V gene sequence: CDR1 ENHRY, CDR2 SYGVKD. CDR3 length equals 16 residues. The CDR3 DNA reads TGTGCCAGCAGAGCGCGAAGGGGTCAAAGCAATCAGCCCCAGCATTTT. Residues: CASRARRGQSNQPQHF.

This clonotype was recorded a few times. The V call is TRBV6-5, the J call TRBJ1-1, with D unclear. Germline assignment: CDR1 MNHEY and CDR2 SVGAGI. V lost 6 bases and J lost 0, with 14 bases in between. The CDR3 spans 15 residues. The CDR3: CASRMLGSMNTEAFF. DNA for the CDR3: TGTGCCAGCAGAATGTTGGGGAGCATGAACACTGAAGCTTTCTTT.

The rearrangement joins TRBV25-1 to TRBJ1-2; 8 nucleotides match TRBD1. CDR1 and CDR2 (germline): MGHDK, SYGVNS. The CDR3 is 15 residues long. The junction had 14 bases not matched to a gene; V was cut back by 8 bases and J by 6 bases. As DNA, the CDR3 is TGTGCCAGCTTCCCTCGACAGGGGCCCCAAGATGGCTACACCTTC. Its translation is CASFPRQGPQDGYTF.

The table lists this clonotype with a few counts. The genes are TRBV7-9 and TRBJ2-7, with 12 bases matching TRBD1. Unmatched junction bases numbered 11, after V lost 5 bases and J lost 6 bases. This CDR3 region has 16 residues. Germline V gives CDR1 SEHNR, CDR2 FQNEAQ (reference sequence). This CDR3 is CASSISPGTGGGEQYF. Here the CDR3 DNA reads TGTGCCAGCAGCATAAGCCCCGGGACAGGGGGCGGCGAGCAGTACTTC.

In the case of this clonotype: This likely comes from a read error, as the CDR3 has no conserved phenylalanine or tryptophan at its end. The J gene is TRBJ2-7, the V gene TRBV12-3 or TRBV12-4; D is possibly TRBD2 (5 bases). V was pared by 6 bases and J by 3 bases, with 12 bases between. CDR3 length: 13 residues. The CDR3 loop reads CASRNGVLYEQYL. CDR3 bases: TGTGCCAGCAGAAACGGGGTACTCTACGAGCAGTACCTC.

Worth noting for this clonotype: At one end, the junction sequence differs from germline, possibly due to a read error. The chain links TRBV10-3 to TRBJ2-2, with D tentatively TRBD2 (6 bases). From germline, CDR1 is ENHRY and CDR2 SYGVKD. The CDR3 runs 18 residues. CDR3: CATSDSRTIPLNTGELFF. CDR3 coding DNA: TGTGCCACCAGTGATTCCCGGACTATCCCCTTAAACACCGGGGAGCTGTTTTTT.

The chain has TRBV3-1 and TRBJ1-1; possibly TRBD1 for D (5 bases). CDR3 length: 15 residues. Trimming pared 0 bases from V and 4 bases from J, leaving 12 bases between. Looked up from germline, CDR1 is LGHDT and CDR2 is YNNKEL (reference sequence). The CDR3 bases are TGTGCCAGCAGCCAAGATACCAGGGTGGGCACTGAAGCTTTCTTT. It is translated as CASSQDTRVGTEAFF.

Comments on this clonotype: The junction departs from germline at one end; a sequencing error may be responsible. The V and J genes are TRBV7-9 and TRBJ1-2; 10 positions match TRBD1. Germline V gene data show CDR1 as SEHNR and CDR2 as FQNEAQ (reference sequence). The CDR3 covers 18 residues. The CDR3 region is CASSQPMKRQGADYGHTF. DNA for the CDR3: TGTGCCAGCAGCCAACCGATGAAAAGACAGGGGGCTGACTATGGCCACACCTTC. Full variable domain (remainder filled in from reference TRBV7-9 and TRBJ1-2): DTGVSQNPRHKITKRGQNVTFRCDPISEHNRLYWYRQTLGQGPEFLTYFQNEAQLEKSRLLSDRFSAERPKGSFSTLEIQRTEQGDSAMYLCASSQPMKRQGADYGHTFGSGTRLTVV.

The V and J genes are TRBV4-3 and TRBJ1-4, with TRBD1 as a possible D gene (5 bases). V gave up 1 base and J gave up 7 bases, with 19 bases separating them. The CDR3 is 17 residues long. Germline-derived CDR1 and CDR2 are LGHNA and YSLEER. The CDR3 DNA reads TGCGCCAGCAGCCAAGTCAGGGACTTCCCCTCGAGTGAAAAACTGTTTTTT. The encoded protein is CASSQVRDFPSSEKLFF.

This clonotype was seen more than once but under ten times. This chain's CDR3 is CASTGGGQPQHF. The CDR3 region has the DNA TGTGCCAGTACAGGGGGCGGTCAGCCCCAGCATTTT. J is TRBJ1-5 and V is TRBV6-6, with 9 positions matching TRBD1. There are 12 residues in the CDR3. Germline V gives CDR1 MNHNY, CDR2 SVGAGI (reference sequence). V shed 9 bases and J 6 bases; nucleotides not matched to a gene: 3.

This clonotype has just a few counts. Here the CDR3 reads CATAGAGGVEAFF. In nucleotides, the CDR3 is TGTGCCACCGCCGGGGCAGGGGGCGTTGAAGCTTTCTTT. The chain employs TRBV24-1 and TRBJ1-1; TRBD1 agrees at 8 bases. Trimming took 9 bases from V and 7 from J; bases not matched to a gene: 9. Germline V CDR1 and CDR2: KGHDR, SFDVKD. The CDR3 is 13 residues long.

This clonotype came up a few times. The chain has TRBV4-1 and TRBJ2-2, with unresolved D. V was trimmed by 0 bases and J by 5 bases, leaving 7 bases between them. This CDR3 has 14 amino acids. Germline CDR1 MGHRA, CDR2 YSYEKL. CDR3 bases: TGCGCCAGCAGCCAAGATCACCCGACCGGGGAGCTGTTTTTT. This translates into CASSQDHPTGELFF.

This clonotype was seen repeatedly, ten times or more. The chain employs TRBV11-2 and TRBJ2-2, with D possibly TRBD2 on 6 matching bases. This CDR3 contains 15 residues. V was cut by 5 bases and J by 6 bases, with 16 bases left in between. In germline, CDR1 is SGHAT, CDR2 FQNNGV. The CDR3 is CASSLRDGGAGELFF. The CDR3 region has the DNA TGTGCCAGCAGCCTCCGGGACGGAGGGGCCGGGGAGCTGTTTTTT.

There are many counts of this clonotype. The chain combines TRBV2 with TRBJ2-7, with a weak D call TRBD2 (6 bases). This CDR3 region has 15 residues. V shed 5 bases and J shed 2 bases, with 16 bases lying between them. Germline CDR1 is SNHLY and CDR2 is FYNNEI. CDR3 sequence: CASSSDPRRAYEQYF. The CDR3 DNA reads TGTGCCAGCAGTTCGGACCCCAGGAGGGCCTACGAGCAGTACTTC. The full variable domain, completed using reference TRBV2 and TRBJ2-7, is EPEVTQTPSHQVTQMGQEVILRCVPISNHLYFYWYRQILGQKVEFLVSFYNNEISEKSEIFDDQFSVERPDGSNFTLKIRSTKLEDSAMYFCASSSDPRRAYEQYFGPGTRLTVT.

The chain has TRBV5-1 and TRBJ2-5, with D perhaps matching TRBD2 (6 bases). Germline loops: CDR1 SGHRS, CDR2 YFSETQ. V was trimmed by 0 bases and J by 5 bases, leaving 17 bases between them. The CDR3 totals 16 residues. CDR3 region: CASSLAGGGVVETQYF. The CDR3 nucleotides are TGCGCCAGCAGCTTGGCTGGCGGAGGGGTGGTGGAGACCCAGTACTTC.

This clonotype was counted at least ten times. The chain combines TRBV2 with TRBJ1-2, with 10 bases lining up with TRBD1. This CDR3 comprises 15 residues. Germline V gene lookup returns CDR1 SNHLY and CDR2 FYNNEI. J was trimmed by 2 bases and V by 6 bases; bases with no gene match: 6. CDR3 nucleotides: TGTGCCAGCAGAGACGACAGGGGGCTGAACTATGGCTACACCTTC. It is translated as CASRDDRGLNYGYTF.

Many counts were recorded for this clonotype. V and J are TRBV20-1 and TRBJ1-5, with D perhaps TRBD1 (5 bases). The germline V gene has CDR1 DFQATT and CDR2 SNEGSKA (reference sequence). V dropped 2 bases and J dropped 3 bases, with 14 bases sitting between them. The CDR3 contains 15 residues. Written as DNA, the CDR3 is TGCAGTGCTAGACTGTCAGGGTCTGTCAATCAGCCCCAGCATTTT. It is translated as CSARLSGSVNQPQHF.

This clonotype was detected ten times or more. This rearrangement joins TRBV7-9 to TRBJ2-7, with 7 bases lining up with TRBD2. J gave up 3 bases and V 5 bases, and 10 bases lay outside the gene matches. The CDR3 sequence is 15 residues long. Germline loops: CDR1 SEHNR, CDR2 FQNEAQ (reference sequence). The CDR3 DNA reads as TGTGCCAGCAGCAGAATAAAAAGGGACTACTACGAGCAGTACTTC. Its protein product is CASSRIKRDYYEQYF.

This chain joins TRBV5-4 and TRBJ2-7; unclear D gene. The V gene's germline CDR1 is SGHNT and CDR2 YYREEE (reference sequence). This CDR3 is built from 16 residues. The V end was cut by 4 bases, the J end by 0 bases, with 17 bases between. Written as DNA, the CDR3 is TGTGCCAGCAGCCCCCAAAGAGGCGGAAGCTCCTACGAGCAGTACTTC. It translates to CASSPQRGGSSYEQYF.

This clonotype was detected once. The V gene is TRBV7-8, the J gene TRBJ1-4; TRBD1 agrees at 9 bases. V lost 4 bases, J lost 7 bases, and 4 bases stayed unmatched. Germline-derived CDR1 and CDR2 are SGHVS and FQNEAQ. The CDR3 is made up of 14 amino acids. CDR3 protein: CASSSQTGGEKLFF. DNA for the CDR3: TGTGCCAGCAGCTCACAGACAGGGGGTGAAAAACTGTTTTTT.

The chain employs TRBV5-1 and TRBJ2-1; D is uncertain. Germline assignment: CDR1 SGHRS and CDR2 YFSETQ. The CDR3 length is 14 residues. V was pared by 4 bases and J by 7 bases, with 15 bases between. This CDR3 reads CASSPHSTGNEQFF. DNA of the CDR3: TGCGCCAGCAGCCCCCACTCCACCGGGAATGAGCAGTTCTTC.

This rearrangement joins TRBV30 to TRBJ1-5, with D unclear. This CDR3 has 13 amino acids. The V gene lost 2 bases and the J gene lost 5 bases, with 10 bases spanning the gap. CDR1 GTSNPN and CDR2 SVGIG come from the germline V gene (reference sequence). CDR3 bases: TGTGCCTGGAGTATCGCAGACGATCAGCCCCAGCATTTT. Its protein product is CAWSIADDQPQHF.

The table lists this clonotype with many counts. This chain uses TRBV9 with TRBJ1-6; D remains ambiguous. V gave up 0 bases and J gave up 8 bases, with 12 bases separating them. The germline V gene encodes CDR1 SGDLS and CDR2 YYNGEE. The CDR3 is 15 residues long. The DNA for the CDR3 is TGTGCCAGCAGCGTAGATCAAGGGAGGTATTCACCCCTCCACTTT. This codes for CASSVDQGRYSPLHF.

This clonotype was recorded a few times. The rearrangement links TRBV20-1 to TRBJ1-4; D gene unclear. Trimming pared 0 bases from V and 1 base from J, leaving 18 bases between. This CDR3 contains 18 residues. CDR1 is DFQATT and CDR2 is SNEGSKA in the germline V gene (reference sequence). The CDR3 region is CSARDAPGRAQTNEKLFF. The CDR3 DNA is TGCAGTGCTAGAGATGCCCCCGGCCGCGCGCAAACTAATGAAAAACTGTTTTTT.

The genes are TRBV7-2 and TRBJ2-5; TRBD1 aligns across 9 bases. The germline CDR1 and CDR2 sequences are SGHTA and FQGNSA. V was pared by 5 bases and J by 4 bases, with 11 bases of the junction left unmatched. CDR3 size: 16 residues. The CDR3 DNA is TGTGCCAGCAGCCCCGGGACAGGGTCTTTTAGAGAGACCCAGTACTTC. Protein: CASSPGTGSFRETQYF.